The text below deals with one T cell receptor beta chain. These data belong to a study of technical replicates of blood from a handful of donors. Sequenced by immunoSEQ multiplex PCR; TCRdb stores in-frame clones only, minus some. The sample has about 83,000 clones; 90% to 95% are singletons. The sequencing sample was made of T cells isolated from PBMCs. This clonotype was obtained from a human donor in good health.

CDR3 sequence: CASRPIGVYGNTIYF. The CDR3 DNA reads as TGTGCCAGCAGACCCATAGGGGTTTATGGAAACACCATATATTTT. V usage is TRBV27 and J usage is TRBJ1-3; D is perhaps TRBD1 (5 bases). Germline loops: CDR1 MNHEY, CDR2 SMNVEV (reference sequence). V was pared by 6 bases and J by 3 bases, with 15 bases between. The CDR3 covers 15 residues.